The 2 T cell receptor beta chains given below trace back to one sample, sequenced in a study of blood T cell repertoires in COVID-19. The method was immunoSEQ multiplex PCR; TCRdb's version includes in-frame clones alone and lacks a portion of them. The table includes 650,000 to 800,000 clones, around 90% detected once. Input material: peripheral blood. The receptors shown here come from a woman aged 18-29 years with acute or convalescent COVID-19.

The chain carries TRBV6-5 and TRBJ1-2; the D gene is possibly TRBD1 (6 bases). The ends were cut back, 5 bases at V and 8 bases at J, with 9 bases in the middle. This CDR3 comprises 11 residues. The germline V gene encodes CDR1 MNHEY and CDR2 SVGAGI. Here the CDR3 DNA reads TGTGCCAGCAGTAACAGGGTGGGCTACACCTTC. Its translation: CASSNRVGYTF.

This chain's CDR3 is CASSTSPDSYGYTF. The CDR3 bases are TGTGCCAGCAGCACCTCCCCGGACAGTTATGGCTACACCTTC. The chain couples TRBV9 to TRBJ1-2, with D perhaps TRBD1 (6 bases). In germline, CDR1 is SGDLS, CDR2 YYNGEE. CDR3 size: 14 residues. Trimming pared 4 bases from V and 5 bases from J, leaving 15 bases between.